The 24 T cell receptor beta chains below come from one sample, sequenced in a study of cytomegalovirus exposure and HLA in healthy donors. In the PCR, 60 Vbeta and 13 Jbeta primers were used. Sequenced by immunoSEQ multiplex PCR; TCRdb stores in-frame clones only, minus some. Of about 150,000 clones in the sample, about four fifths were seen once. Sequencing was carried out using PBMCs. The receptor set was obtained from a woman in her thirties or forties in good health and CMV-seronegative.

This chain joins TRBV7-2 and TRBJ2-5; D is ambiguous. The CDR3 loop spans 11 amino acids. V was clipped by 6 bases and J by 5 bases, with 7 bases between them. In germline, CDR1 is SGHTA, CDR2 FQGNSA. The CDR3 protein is CASRNGETQYF. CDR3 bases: TGTGCCAGCAGAAACGGGGAGACCCAGTACTTC.

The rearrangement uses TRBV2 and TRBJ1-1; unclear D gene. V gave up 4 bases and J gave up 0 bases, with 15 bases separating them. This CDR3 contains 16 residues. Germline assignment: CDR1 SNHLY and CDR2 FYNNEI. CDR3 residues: CASSGRRVALNTEAFF. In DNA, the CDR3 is TGTGCCAGCAGTGGACGCCGGGTGGCATTGAACACTGAAGCTTTCTTT.

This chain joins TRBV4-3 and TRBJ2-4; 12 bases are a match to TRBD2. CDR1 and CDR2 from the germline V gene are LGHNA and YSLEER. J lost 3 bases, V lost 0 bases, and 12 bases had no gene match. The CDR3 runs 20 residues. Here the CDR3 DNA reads TGCGCCAGCAGCCAAGAAAGGCTAGCGGGGGGGGGCAGTAGCAAAAACATTCAGTACTTC. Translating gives CASSQERLAGGGSSKNIQYF.

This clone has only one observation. For the CDR3, the DNA is TGTGCCAGCAGCGAGTCGGACAGGGTGGGGAATGAGCAGTTCTTC. It codes for CASSESDRVGNEQFF. The rearrangement links TRBV5-5 to TRBJ2-1; TRBD1 aligns across 8 bases. In germline, CDR1 is SGHKS, CDR2 YYEKEE (reference sequence). Germline trimming cut 4 bases from V and 7 bases from J; bases unmatched to any gene: 10. This CDR3 has 15 residues. The entire variable domain, with the rest obtained from reference TRBV5-5 and TRBJ2-1, is as follows: DAGVTQSPTHLIKTRGQQVTLRCSPISGHKSVSWYQQVLGQGPQFIFQYYEKEERGRGNFPDRFSARQFPNYSSELNVNALLLGDSALYLCASSESDRVGNEQFFGPGTRLTVL.

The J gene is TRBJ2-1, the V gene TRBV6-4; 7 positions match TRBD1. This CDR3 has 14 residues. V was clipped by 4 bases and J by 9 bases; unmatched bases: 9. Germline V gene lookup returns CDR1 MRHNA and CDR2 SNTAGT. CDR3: CASSGLDRVGEQFF. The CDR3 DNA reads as TGTGCCAGCAGTGGCCTAGACAGGGTCGGTGAGCAGTTCTTC.

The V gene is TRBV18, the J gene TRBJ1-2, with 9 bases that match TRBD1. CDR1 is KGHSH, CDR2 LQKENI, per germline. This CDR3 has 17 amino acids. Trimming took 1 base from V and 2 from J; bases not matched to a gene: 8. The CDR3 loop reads CASSPQIDRGSNYGYTF. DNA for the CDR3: TGTGCCAGCTCACCACAAATCGACAGGGGGTCAAACTATGGCTACACCTTC.

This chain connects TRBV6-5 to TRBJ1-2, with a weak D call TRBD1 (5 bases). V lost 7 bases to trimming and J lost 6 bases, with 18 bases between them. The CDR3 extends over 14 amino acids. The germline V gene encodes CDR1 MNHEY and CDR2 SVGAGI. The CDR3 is CASNNGGGLDGYTF. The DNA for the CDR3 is TGTGCCAGCAATAACGGCGGGGGGTTGGATGGCTACACCTTC.

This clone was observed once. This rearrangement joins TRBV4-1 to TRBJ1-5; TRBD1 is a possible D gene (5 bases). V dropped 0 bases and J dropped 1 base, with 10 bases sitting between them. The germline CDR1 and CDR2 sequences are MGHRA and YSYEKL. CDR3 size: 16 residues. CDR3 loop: CASSQEVSGSNQPQHF. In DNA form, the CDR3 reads TGCGCCAGCAGCCAAGAGGTCTCAGGGAGCAATCAGCCCCAGCATTTT.

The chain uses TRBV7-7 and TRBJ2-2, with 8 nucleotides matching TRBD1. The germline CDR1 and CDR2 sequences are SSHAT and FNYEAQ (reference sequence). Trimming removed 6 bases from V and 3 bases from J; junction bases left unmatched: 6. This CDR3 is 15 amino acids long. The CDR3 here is CASSSDRGDTGELFF. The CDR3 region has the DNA TGTGCCAGCAGTTCCGACAGGGGTGACACCGGGGAGCTGTTTTTT.

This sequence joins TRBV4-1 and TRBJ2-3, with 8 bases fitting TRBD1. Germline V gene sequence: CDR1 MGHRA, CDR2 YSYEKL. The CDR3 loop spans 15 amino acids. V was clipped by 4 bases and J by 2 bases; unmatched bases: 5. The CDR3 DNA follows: TGCGCCAGCAGCCTTCGGACAGGGAACACAGATACGCAGTATTTT. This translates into CASSLRTGNTDTQYF.

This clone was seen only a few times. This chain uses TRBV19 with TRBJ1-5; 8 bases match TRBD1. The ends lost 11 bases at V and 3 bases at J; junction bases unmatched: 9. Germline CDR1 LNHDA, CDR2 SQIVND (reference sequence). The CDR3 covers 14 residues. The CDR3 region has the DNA TGTGCCTCTGGCAGGGACAGGTACAATCAGCCCCAGCATTTT. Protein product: CASGRDRYNQPQHF.

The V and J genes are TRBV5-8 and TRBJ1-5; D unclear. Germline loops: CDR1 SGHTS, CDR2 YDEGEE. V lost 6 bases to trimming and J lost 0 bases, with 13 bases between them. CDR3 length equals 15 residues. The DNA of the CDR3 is TGTGCCAGCACCAACGGGGTGTATAGCAATCAGCCCCAGCATTTT. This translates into CASTNGVYSNQPQHF.

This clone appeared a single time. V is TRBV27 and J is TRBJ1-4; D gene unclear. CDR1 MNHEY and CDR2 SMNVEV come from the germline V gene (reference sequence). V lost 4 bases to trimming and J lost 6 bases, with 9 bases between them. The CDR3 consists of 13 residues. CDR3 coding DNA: TGTGCCAGCAGTTCAAGGACTTATGAAAAACTGTTTTTT. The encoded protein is CASSSRTYEKLFF.

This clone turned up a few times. CDR3: CSAGQGSAYEQYF. CDR3 DNA sequence: TGCAGCGCAGGACAGGGGTCCGCCTACGAGCAGTACTTC. The rearrangement joins TRBV29-1 to TRBJ2-7; 9 nucleotides align to TRBD1. With V trimmed by 7 bases and J by 2 bases, 6 bases remained unmatched. Germline lookup yields CDR1 SQVTM and CDR2 ANQGSEA. This CDR3 is 13 amino acids long.

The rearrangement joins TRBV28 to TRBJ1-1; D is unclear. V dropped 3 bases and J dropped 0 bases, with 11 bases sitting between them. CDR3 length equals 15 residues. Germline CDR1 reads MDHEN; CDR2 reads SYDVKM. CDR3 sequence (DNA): TGTGCCAGCAGTTTGTTACAGCTCATGAACACTGAAGCTTTCTTT. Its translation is CASSLLQLMNTEAFF.

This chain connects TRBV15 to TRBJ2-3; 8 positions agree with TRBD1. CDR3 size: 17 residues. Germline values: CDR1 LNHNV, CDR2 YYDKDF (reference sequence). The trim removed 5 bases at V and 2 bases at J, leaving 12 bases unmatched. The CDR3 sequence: CATSHGTGGFFTDTQYF. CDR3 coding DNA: TGTGCCACCAGCCACGGGACAGGAGGCTTTTTCACAGATACGCAGTATTTT.

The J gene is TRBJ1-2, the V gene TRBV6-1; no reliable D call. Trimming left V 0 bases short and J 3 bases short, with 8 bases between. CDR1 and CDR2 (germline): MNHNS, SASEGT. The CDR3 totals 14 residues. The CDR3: CASSEAPGDYGYTF. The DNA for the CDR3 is TGTGCCAGCAGTGAAGCCCCGGGAGACTATGGCTACACCTTC.

DNA for the CDR3: TGTGCCAGCAGCTTAGGACTAGCGGGAGGCACAGATACGCAGTATTTT. It yields the protein CASSLGLAGGTDTQYF. V gene TRBV7-2 combines with J gene TRBJ2-3, with 12 positions matching TRBD2. This CDR3 region has 16 residues. Germline trimming cut 1 base from V and 1 base from J; bases unmatched to any gene: 0. Germline V lookup: CDR1 SGHTA, CDR2 FQGNSA.

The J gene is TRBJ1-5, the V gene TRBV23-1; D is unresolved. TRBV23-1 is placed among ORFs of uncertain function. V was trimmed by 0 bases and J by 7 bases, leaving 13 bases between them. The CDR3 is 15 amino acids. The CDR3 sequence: CASSQSPRFRQPQHF. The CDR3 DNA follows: TGCGCCAGCAGTCAATCCCCCCGTTTCAGGCAGCCCCAGCATTTT.

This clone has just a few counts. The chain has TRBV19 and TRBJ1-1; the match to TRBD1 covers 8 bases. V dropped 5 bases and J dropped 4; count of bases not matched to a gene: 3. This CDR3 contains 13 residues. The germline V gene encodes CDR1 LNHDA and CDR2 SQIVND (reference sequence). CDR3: CASSPQGATEAFF. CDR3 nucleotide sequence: TGTGCCAGTAGTCCCCAGGGGGCCACTGAAGCTTTCTTT.

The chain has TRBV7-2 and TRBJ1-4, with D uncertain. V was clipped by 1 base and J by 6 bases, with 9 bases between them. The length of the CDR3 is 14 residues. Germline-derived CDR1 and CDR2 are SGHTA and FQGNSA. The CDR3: CASSLDPGYEKLFF. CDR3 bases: TGTGCCAGCAGCTTAGATCCAGGTTATGAAAAACTGTTTTTT.

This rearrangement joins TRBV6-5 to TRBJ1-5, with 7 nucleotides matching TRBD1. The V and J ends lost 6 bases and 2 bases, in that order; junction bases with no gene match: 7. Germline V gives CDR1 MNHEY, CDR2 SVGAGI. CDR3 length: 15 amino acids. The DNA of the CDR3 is TGTGCCAGCAGGACAGGGTTTGGTGGCAATCAGCCCCAGCATTTT. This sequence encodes CASRTGFGGNQPQHF.

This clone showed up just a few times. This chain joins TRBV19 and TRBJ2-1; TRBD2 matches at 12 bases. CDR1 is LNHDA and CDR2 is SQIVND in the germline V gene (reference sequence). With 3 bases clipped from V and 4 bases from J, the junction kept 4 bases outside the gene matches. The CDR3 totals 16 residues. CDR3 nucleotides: TGTGCCAGTAGTATTGGACTAGCGGGGATATACAATGAGCAGTTCTTC. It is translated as CASSIGLAGIYNEQFF.

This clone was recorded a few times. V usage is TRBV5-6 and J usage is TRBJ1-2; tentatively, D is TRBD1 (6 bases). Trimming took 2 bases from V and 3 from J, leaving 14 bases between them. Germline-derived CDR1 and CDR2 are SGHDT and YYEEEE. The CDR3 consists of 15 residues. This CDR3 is CASSFNAGGYYGYTF. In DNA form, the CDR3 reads TGTGCCAGCAGCTTCAACGCGGGGGGCTACTATGGCTACACCTTC.